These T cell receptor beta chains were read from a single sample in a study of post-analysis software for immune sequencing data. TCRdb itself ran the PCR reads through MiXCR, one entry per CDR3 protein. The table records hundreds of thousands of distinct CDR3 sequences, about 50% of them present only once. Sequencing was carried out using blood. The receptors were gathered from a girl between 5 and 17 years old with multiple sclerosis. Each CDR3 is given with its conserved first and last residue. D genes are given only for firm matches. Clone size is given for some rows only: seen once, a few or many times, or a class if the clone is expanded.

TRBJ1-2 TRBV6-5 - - TGTGCCAGCAAGCTCCGCGGAAGGGGCCATGGCTACACCTTC CASKLRGRGHGYTF
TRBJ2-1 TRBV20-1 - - TGCAGTGCTAGGGGACAAGTGGGTGAGCAGTTCTTC CSARGQVGEQFF
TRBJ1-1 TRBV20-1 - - TGCAGTGCACGGAGCGGGAGCATGAACACTGAAGCTTTCTTT CSARSGSMNTEAFF
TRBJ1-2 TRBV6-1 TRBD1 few TGTGCCAGCAGGGACATAGGGACAGTCACCATCTCTATGCGCTACACCTTC CASRDIGTVTISMRYTF
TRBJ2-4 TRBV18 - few TGTGCCAGCTCACCAGTCGGAGGGTCCAAAAACATTCAGTACTTC CASSPVGGSKNIQYF
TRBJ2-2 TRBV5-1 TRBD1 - TGCGCCAGCAGCCCCGGGACAGGGCCCACCGGGGAGCTGTTTTTT CASSPGTGPTGELFF
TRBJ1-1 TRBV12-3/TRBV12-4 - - TGTGCCAGTACGTCATTCGCGAAGCCTGAAGCTTTCTTT CASTSFAKPEAFF
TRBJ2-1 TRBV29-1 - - TGCAGCGTTCGCCCGGGATATGAGCAGTTCTTC CSVRPGYEQFF
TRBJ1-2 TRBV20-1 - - TGCAGTACTGGAGAGGGACTATGGGACTATGGCTACACCTTC CSTGEGLWDYGYTF
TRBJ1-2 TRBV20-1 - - TGCAGTGCAGACTATAATGGCTACACCTTC CSADYNGYTF
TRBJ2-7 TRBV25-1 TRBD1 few TGTGCCAGCAGTGGGACAGGGGCGCGGGGCGAGCAGTACTTC CASSGTGARGEQYF
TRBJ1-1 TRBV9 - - TGTGCCAGCAGCGTAGCTCCAGGGGTCGGCACTGAAGCTTTCTTT CASSVAPGVGTEAFF
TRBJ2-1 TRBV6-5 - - TGTGCCAACAGTTACTCGGGGACTCCCTACAATGAGCAGTTCTTC CANSYSGTPYNEQFF
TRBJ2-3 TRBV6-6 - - TGTGCCACCAACGGGGAGTATTTT CATNGEYF
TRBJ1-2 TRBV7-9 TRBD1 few TGTGCCAGCAGTACGGACAGGGGGCATGGCTACACCTTC CASSTDRGHGYTF
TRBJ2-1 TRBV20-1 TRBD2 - TGCAGTGCTAGAGGGAGCGGGAGGGCCGGTTCTTGGGTCAGGAATGAGCAGTTCTTC CSARGSGRAGSWVRNEQFF
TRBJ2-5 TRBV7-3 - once TGTGCCAGCAGCTTAGGTGGCAGGATAAAAGAGACCCAGTACTTC CASSLGGRIKETQYF
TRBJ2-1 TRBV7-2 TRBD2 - TGTGCCAGCAGCTTAGCATCCGGGACTAGTAACAATGAGCAGTTCTTC CASSLASGTSNNEQFF
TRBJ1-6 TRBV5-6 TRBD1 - TGTGCCAGCAGCACGGACAGGGTGGCCTATAATTCACCCCTCCACTTT CASSTDRVAYNSPLHF
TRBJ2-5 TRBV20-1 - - TGCAGTGCTAGAGCCCCAGGGACATCAAGGGAGACCCAGTACTTC CSARAPGTSRETQYF
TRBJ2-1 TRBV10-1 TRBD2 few TGCGCCAGCAGTGGGGGACTAGCGGGACGAGAGCAGTTCTTC CASSGGLAGREQFF
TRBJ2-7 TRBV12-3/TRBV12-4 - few TGTGCCAGCAGTTTAGCGGGGATATCCCTCAATTACGAGCAGTACTTC CASSLAGISLNYEQYF
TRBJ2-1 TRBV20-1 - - TGCAGTGCTAGAGGAGGCGCTAGCTCCTACAATGAGCAGTTCTTC CSARGGASSYNEQFF
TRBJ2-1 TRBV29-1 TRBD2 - TGCAGCGTTGCATCCCTAGCGGTTAGTTTCAATGAGCAGTTCTTC CSVASLAVSFNEQFF
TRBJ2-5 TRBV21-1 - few TGTGCCAGCAGCACCAAACGGCTAGCGGGAGGGCCGTTACAAGAGACCCAGTACTTC CASSTKRLAGGPLQETQYF
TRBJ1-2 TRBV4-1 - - TGCGCCAGCAGCCAAAGTAAGGGGGCTAACTATGGCTACACCTTC CASSQSKGANYGYTF
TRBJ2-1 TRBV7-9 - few TGTGCCAGCAGCTTAGAGGGGGGGGCCCCCTACAATGAGCAGTTCTTC CASSLEGGAPYNEQFF
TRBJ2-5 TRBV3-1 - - TGTGCCAGCAGCCAAGATCGGCTAGCTCCTCGGCAAGAGACCCAGTACTTC CASSQDRLAPRQETQYF